Listed here are 3 T cell receptor beta chains from one sample, sequenced in a study of somatic mutations in cytotoxic T cells in rheumatoid arthritis. The data were produced by immunoSEQ multiplex PCR, yet TCRdb's version contains in-frame clones alone and is incomplete. The sample shows 9,500 to 15,000 clones, about 80% of them seen only once. Sequenced sample: CD8+ T cells sorted from blood. These receptors were obtained from a man aged 45-65 years in good health.

CDR3 in amino acids: CASSQDVGREGQSYEQYF. Here the CDR3 DNA reads TGCGCCAGCAGCCAAGATGTAGGACGGGAGGGCCAATCCTACGAGCAGTACTTC. The gene calls are TRBV4-1 and TRBJ2-7, with TRBD2 matching over 8 bases. After removal of 0 bases from V and 1 base from J, the junction contained 11 bases not matched to a gene. CDR1 and CDR2 from the germline V gene are MGHRA and YSYEKL. This CDR3 comprises 18 residues.

There are a few counts of this clone. The chain has TRBV19 and TRBJ1-1; 8 bases match TRBD1. Per germline, CDR1 LNHDA and CDR2 SQIVND (reference sequence). V trimming: 5 bases; J trimming: 1 base; junction bases outside the gene matches: 6. CDR3 length: 15 amino acids. As DNA, the CDR3 is TGTGCCAGTAGTCCGGGGACAGGACAGAACACTGAAGCTTTCTTT. Its translation: CASSPGTGQNTEAFF.

This clone occurred a few times. The rearrangement joins TRBV7-9 to TRBJ2-7, with D possibly being TRBD1 or TRBD2 (5 bases each). Trimming cost V 1 base and J 6 bases, with 7 bases left between them. Per germline, CDR1 SEHNR and CDR2 FQNEAQ (reference sequence). The CDR3 has 12 amino acids. The CDR3 loop is CASSLGGVEQYF. In DNA form, the CDR3 reads TGTGCCAGCAGCTTAGGAGGGGTCGAGCAGTACTTC.